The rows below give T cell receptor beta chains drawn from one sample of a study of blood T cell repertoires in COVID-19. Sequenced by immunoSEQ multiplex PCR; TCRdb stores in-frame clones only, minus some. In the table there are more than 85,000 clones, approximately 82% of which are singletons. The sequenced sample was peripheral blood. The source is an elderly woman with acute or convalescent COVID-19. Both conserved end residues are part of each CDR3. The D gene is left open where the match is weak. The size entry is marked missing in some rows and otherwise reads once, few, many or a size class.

cdr3_aa: CASSVGVADEQFF
cdr3_nt: TGTGCCAGTAGTGTCGGGGTAGCCGATGAGCAGTTCTTC
v_call: TRBV19
cdr3_length: 13
clone_size: NA
d_call: NA
j_call: TRBJ2-1

cdr3_aa: CASRPGTEETQYF
cdr3_nt: TGCGCCAGCAGGCCCGGGACAGAAGAGACCCAGTACTTC
v_call: TRBV5-1
cdr3_length: 13
clone_size: NA
d_call: TRBD1
j_call: TRBJ2-5

cdr3_aa: CASSLGGRGRLDTEAFF
cdr3_nt: TGTGCCAGCAGCTTAGGGGGACGGGGGAGGTTGGACACTGAAGCTTTCTTT
v_call: TRBV11-2
cdr3_length: 17
clone_size: NA
d_call: NA
j_call: TRBJ1-1

cdr3_aa: CASITLRDGELFF
cdr3_nt: TGTGCCAGCATCACCCTTCGGGACGGGGAGCTGTTTTTT
v_call: TRBV6-5
cdr3_length: 13
clone_size: NA
d_call: NA
j_call: TRBJ2-2

cdr3_aa: CASSFSGRMNEQFF
cdr3_nt: TGTGCCAGCAGTTTTAGCGGGAGGATGAATGAGCAGTTCTTC
v_call: TRBV6-5
cdr3_length: 14
clone_size: NA
d_call: TRBD2
j_call: TRBJ2-1

cdr3_aa: CASSRGASGTNQETQYF
cdr3_nt: TGTGCCAGCTCACGAGGGGCTAGCGGGACGAATCAAGAGACCCAGTACTTC
v_call: TRBV18
cdr3_length: 17
clone_size: NA
d_call: TRBD2
j_call: TRBJ2-5

cdr3_aa: CASGLLLGGPGTGELFF
cdr3_nt: TGTGCTAGTGGTTTGCTTTTGGGGGGACCAGGGACCGGGGAGCTGTTTTTT
v_call: TRBV12-5
cdr3_length: 17
clone_size: NA
d_call: NA
j_call: TRBJ2-2

cdr3_aa: CSVPGQGLYGYTF
cdr3_nt: TGCAGCGTTCCGGGACAGGGACTTTATGGCTACACCTTC
v_call: TRBV29-1
cdr3_length: 13
clone_size: NA
d_call: TRBD1
j_call: TRBJ1-2

cdr3_aa: CASSDRFDRGSYEQYF
cdr3_nt: TGCGCCAGCAGTGATAGGTTTGACAGGGGATCCTACGAGCAGTACTTC
v_call: TRBV10-2
cdr3_length: 16
clone_size: once
d_call: TRBD1
j_call: TRBJ2-7

cdr3_aa: CASSTLISGQPLF
cdr3_nt: TGTGCCAGCAGCACCCTGATCTCGGGACAGCCACTCTTT
v_call: TRBV11-3
cdr3_length: 13
clone_size: NA
d_call: TRBD1
j_call: TRBJ1-1

cdr3_aa: CATSNAHSGGRQGYTF
cdr3_nt: TGTGCCACCAGCAATGCGCATTCGGGGGGACGGCAGGGCTACACCTTC
v_call: TRBV15
cdr3_length: 16
clone_size: NA
d_call: NA
j_call: TRBJ1-2

cdr3_aa: CASSLAGSEAQYF
cdr3_nt: TGTGCCAGCAGTTTGGCCGGCTCCGAGGCCCAGTACTTC
v_call: TRBV12-3/TRBV12-4
cdr3_length: 13
clone_size: NA
d_call: NA
j_call: TRBJ2-5

cdr3_aa: CASSVGGRDSPLHF
cdr3_nt: TGTGCCAGCAGCGTAGGAGGGAGGGATTCACCCCTCCACTTT
v_call: TRBV9
cdr3_length: 14
clone_size: few
d_call: NA
j_call: TRBJ1-6

cdr3_aa: CASSFNIGEAANLNTEAFF
cdr3_nt: TGTGCCAGCAGTTTTAACATAGGGGAAGCAGCAAACTTGAACACTGAAGCTTTCTTT
v_call: TRBV28
cdr3_length: 19
clone_size: NA
d_call: NA
j_call: TRBJ1-1

cdr3_aa: CASQVAREQFF
cdr3_nt: TGTGCCAGCCAGGTGGCCCGGGAGCAGTTCTTC
v_call: TRBV19
cdr3_length: 11
clone_size: NA
d_call: NA
j_call: TRBJ2-1

cdr3_aa: CASSGTGSGYGYTF
cdr3_nt: TGCGCCAGCAGTGGGACAGGGTCTGGCTATGGCTACACCTTC
v_call: TRBV5-1
cdr3_length: 14
clone_size: NA
d_call: TRBD1
j_call: TRBJ1-2

cdr3_aa: CASSQTGSYRRDYGYTF
cdr3_nt: TGCGCCAGCAGTCAGACAGGCAGCTACCGACGGGACTATGGCTACACCTTC
v_call: TRBV10-2
cdr3_length: 17
clone_size: once
d_call: NA
j_call: TRBJ1-2

cdr3_aa: CASSIADYSNQPQHF
cdr3_nt: TGTGCCAGTAGTATTGCAGATTATAGCAATCAGCCCCAGCATTTT
v_call: TRBV19
cdr3_length: 15
clone_size: once
d_call: NA
j_call: TRBJ1-5